Below are 26 T cell receptor beta chains sequenced from a single sample in a study of cytomegalovirus exposure and HLA in healthy donors. Use of 60 Vbeta and 13 Jbeta primers characterized the PCR. The assay was immunoSEQ multiplex PCR, and TCRdb's table has in-frame clones only and misses some. The sample comprises nearly 110,000 clones, about three quarters of which are singletons, and about 0.8% rests with the top ten. The sample consisted of PBMCs. All receptors derive from a boy between 5 and 17 years old in good health and CMV-seronegative.

This clone has more than one count but fewer than ten. This sequence joins TRBV9 and TRBJ2-1; 11 bases match TRBD2. The CDR3 runs 15 residues. CDR1 is SGDLS and CDR2 is YYNGEE in the germline V gene. The junction had 8 bases not matched to a gene; V was cut back by 4 bases and J by 8 bases. CDR3 nucleotide sequence: TGTGCCAGCAGCCTCTTAGCGGGGGGGCGGGATGAGCAGTTCTTC. This translates into CASSLLAGGRDEQFF.

J is TRBJ1-6 and V is TRBV4-3; no reliable D call. Germline CDR1 is LGHNA and CDR2 is YSLEER. The V and J ends lost 8 bases and 1 base respectively, with 12 bases between them. The CDR3 is made up of 15 amino acids. CDR3 region: CASRGGSSYNSPLHF. In DNA form, the CDR3 reads TGCGCCAGCCGGGGTGGATCGTCCTATAATTCACCCCTCCACTTT.

This clone has a handful of counts. The chain links TRBV2 to TRBJ1-2; 8 nucleotides line up with TRBD1. With 6 bases clipped from V and 1 base from J, the junction kept 7 bases outside the gene matches. The CDR3 loop spans 15 amino acids. Germline V gene sequence: CDR1 SNHLY, CDR2 FYNNEI. The CDR3, as DNA: TGTGCCAGCAGAGAACCAGGGGGCCTTAACTATGGCTACACCTTC. This gives the protein CASREPGGLNYGYTF.

V is TRBV10-1 and J is TRBJ2-7; TRBD2 matches at 10 bases. The V and J ends lost 10 bases and 3 bases, in that order; junction bases with no gene match: 6. Germline V gives CDR1 WNHNN, CDR2 SYGVQD (reference sequence). CDR3 size: 13 residues. The CDR3: CATPTSGLYEQYF. DNA for the CDR3: TGCGCCACTCCGACTAGCGGGCTCTACGAGCAGTACTTC.

In this sample, this clone turned up once. The chain recombines TRBV5-6 with TRBJ2-1; D call uncertain. This CDR3 has 16 amino acids. The germline V gene encodes CDR1 SGHDT and CDR2 YYEEEE. V was trimmed by 2 bases and J by 3 bases, leaving 15 bases between them. CDR3 DNA: TGTGCCAGCAGCTTAGGTAGCCAAGGAATCTACAATGAGCAGTTCTTC. Its protein product is CASSLGSQGIYNEQFF.

The CDR3 DNA reads as TGTGCCAGCAGCTCGACAGGGAGGCACACTGAAGCTTTCTTT. Residues: CASSSTGRHTEAFF. The chain has TRBV7-3 and TRBJ1-1; 7 bases agree with TRBD1. This CDR3 comprises 14 residues. Per the germline V gene, CDR1 is SGHTA and CDR2 is FQGTGA. V dropped 4 bases and J dropped 3; count of bases not matched to a gene: 5.

A remark on this clone: Other DNA sequences from this sample encode an identical CDR3 as well. The V gene is TRBV5-1, the J gene TRBJ2-1; 7 positions match TRBD2. The CDR3 extends over 15 amino acids. The germline V gene has CDR1 SGHRS and CDR2 YFSETQ. V shed 0 bases, J shed 4 bases, and the junction held 4 bases outside the gene matches. The CDR3 protein is CASSLGLAEYNEQFF. The CDR3 DNA is TGCGCCAGCAGCTTGGGGCTAGCGGAATACAATGAGCAGTTCTTC.

The rearrangement uses TRBV28 and TRBJ2-5, with a weak D call TRBD2 (6 bases). The last part of the DNA fits TRBJ2-7 better; the J call may be wrong. The CDR3 length is 13 residues. CDR1 and CDR2 (germline): MDHEN, SYDVKM. CDR3 amino acids: CASRASVSYEQYF. CDR3 nucleotide sequence: TGTGCCAGCAGGGCTAGCGTTTCCTACGAGCAGTACTTC.

This chain links TRBV9 with TRBJ1-2; D is undetermined. The V end was cut by 0 bases, the J end by 5 bases, with 8 bases between. This CDR3 contains 13 residues. Germline CDR1 is SGDLS and CDR2 is YYNGEE. The CDR3 DNA sequence: TGTGCCAGCAGCGTAGACCAGGATTATGGCTACACCTTC. Encoded protein: CASSVDQDYGYTF.

This sequence joins TRBV4-3 and TRBJ2-2, with 7 bases lining up with TRBD2. Germline V CDR1 and CDR2: LGHNA, YSLEER. V shed 0 bases, J shed 4 bases, and the junction held 8 bases outside the gene matches. The CDR3 is 17 amino acids. The CDR3 nucleotides are TGCGCCAGCAGCCAAGATTGGGCGGGGGACCTCACCGGGGAGCTGTTTTTT. Translating it yields CASSQDWAGDLTGELFF.

V and J are TRBV11-2 and TRBJ2-1; 14 nucleotides line up with TRBD2. V lost 5 bases and J lost 14; bases outside the gene matches: 5. The CDR3 is 13 residues long. Germline V gene data show CDR1 as SGHAT and CDR2 as FQNNGV. CDR3 DNA: TGTGCCAGCAGCCCGACTAGCGGGGGGGCGGAGTTCTTC. As protein: CASSPTSGGAEFF.

The chain uses TRBV4-1 and TRBJ2-3; D is uncertain. Trimming shortened V by 0 bases and J by 2 bases, and 12 bases separated the two germline ends. CDR1 is MGHRA and CDR2 is YSYEKL in the germline V gene. The CDR3 runs 16 residues. The CDR3 region is CASSQDPGHYTDTQYF. DNA for the CDR3: TGCGCCAGCAGCCAAGATCCTGGCCATTACACAGATACGCAGTATTTT.

The chain has TRBV27 and TRBJ1-5; 8 bases match TRBD1. The CDR3 runs to 14 residues. The germline gives CDR1 MNHEY, CDR2 SMNVEV (reference sequence). Trimming removed 3 bases from V and 7 bases from J; junction bases left unmatched: 5. CDR3 protein: CASSFQGAWQPQHF. CDR3 bases: TGTGCCAGCAGTTTTCAGGGGGCTTGGCAGCCCCAGCATTTT.

V is TRBV28 and J is TRBJ1-5; D is uncertain. The CDR3 is 15 residues long. V gave up 2 bases and J gave up 1 base, with 9 bases separating them. In germline, CDR1 is MDHEN, CDR2 SYDVKM. DNA for the CDR3: TGTGCCAGCAGTTTAGTAGATTTCAGCAATCAGCCCCAGCATTTT. Amino acid sequence: CASSLVDFSNQPQHF. The full variable domain, with the rest looked up from reference TRBV28 and TRBJ1-5, is DVKVTQSSRYLVKRTGEKVFLECVQDMDHENMFWYRQDPGLGLRLIYFSYDVKMKEKGDIPEGYSVSREKKERFSLILESASTNQTSMYLCASSLVDFSNQPQHFGDGTRLSIL.

Only a few counts were recorded for this clone. The chain uses TRBV7-2 and TRBJ2-3; 8 positions match TRBD2. The junction had 3 bases not matched to a gene; V was cut back by 5 bases and J by 5 bases. Germline CDR1 SGHTA, CDR2 FQGNSA. There are 13 residues in the CDR3. This chain's CDR3 is CASSGTSGDTQYF. The CDR3 nucleotides read TGTGCCAGCAGCGGGACTAGTGGAGATACGCAGTATTTT.

The rearrangement links TRBV11-2 to TRBJ1-2, with 8 bases matching TRBD1. The CDR3 sequence is 16 residues long. Germline values: CDR1 SGHAT, CDR2 FQNNGV. V shed 5 bases, J shed 0 bases, and the junction held 8 bases outside the gene matches. The CDR3 DNA reads TGTGCCAGCAGCCCCGTCAGGGGGCCTCCTAACTATGGCTACACCTTC. Translation gives CASSPVRGPPNYGYTF.

This chain connects TRBV30 to TRBJ2-7; 12 bases are shared with TRBD2. The V segment lost 1 base and the J segment 4 bases; nucleotides outside the gene matches: 11. CDR3 length equals 17 residues. CDR1 and CDR2 (germline): GTSNPN, SVGIG (reference sequence). The CDR3 reads CAWSARPTSGRSYEQYF. CDR3 DNA: TGTGCCTGGAGTGCACGCCCAACTAGCGGGAGGTCTTACGAGCAGTACTTC.

In its sample, this clone was seen a few times. This chain connects TRBV30 to TRBJ1-1; D is ambiguous. The germline V gene has CDR1 GTSNPN and CDR2 SVGIG (reference sequence). Trimming removed 1 base at V and 7 bases at J, with 10 bases between. The CDR3 covers 12 residues. CDR3: CAWSERMSEAFF. CDR3 in DNA: TGTGCCTGGAGTGAGAGAATGAGTGAAGCTTTCTTT.

This clone has a single count. The V call is TRBV6-1, the J call TRBJ2-2; possible D gene TRBD2, 5 bases. Per germline, CDR1 MNHNS and CDR2 SASEGT. Trimming removed 2 bases at V and 5 bases at J, with 18 bases between. The CDR3 contains 17 residues. Here the CDR3 reads CASSESPTPTGTGELFF. CDR3 in DNA: TGTGCCAGCAGTGAAAGCCCGACACCAACGGGAACCGGGGAGCTGTTTTTT.

The gene calls are TRBV7-2 and TRBJ1-2; a possible D gene is TRBD1 (5 bases). The CDR3 loop spans 13 amino acids. V lost 2 bases to trimming and J lost 3 bases, with 7 bases between them. Germline CDR1 and CDR2: SGHTA and FQGNSA. CDR3 sequence reads: CASSLRGDYGYTF. CDR3 coding DNA: TGTGCCAGCAGCTTACGGGGGGACTATGGCTACACCTTC.

This clone was observed once. The J gene is TRBJ1-1, the V gene TRBV19; the D gene is possibly TRBD1 (5 bases). Trimming removed 1 base from V and 3 bases from J, with 15 bases in between. The germline CDR1 and CDR2 sequences are LNHDA and SQIVND (reference sequence). This CDR3 is 16 amino acids long. The CDR3 protein is CASSIGPEGRDTEAFF. The CDR3 region has the DNA TGTGCCAGTAGTATAGGACCTGAGGGGAGGGACACTGAAGCTTTCTTT.

The rearrangement joins TRBV19 to TRBJ2-1; 8 bases line up with TRBD2. Trimming removed 5 bases from V and 0 bases from J; junction bases left unmatched: 3. Germline lookup yields CDR1 LNHDA and CDR2 SQIVND (reference sequence). CDR3 length: 15 residues. CDR3 sequence reads: CASSAGLDSYNEQFF. CDR3 nucleotide sequence: TGTGCCAGTAGTGCGGGACTAGACTCCTACAATGAGCAGTTCTTC.

This clone was observed a few times. The V gene is TRBV29-1, the J gene TRBJ1-1; D not certain. This CDR3 contains 11 residues. Trimming pared 4 bases from V and 5 bases from J, leaving 8 bases between. Germline assignment: CDR1 SQVTM and CDR2 ANQGSEA. The CDR3 nucleotides read TGCAGCGTTGCTCGTCTAACTGAAGCTTTCTTT. It encodes CSVARLTEAFF.

The rearrangement uses TRBV4-1 and TRBJ2-3; D gene uncertain. Trimming took 4 bases from V and 0 from J, leaving 8 bases between them. The CDR3 loop spans 14 amino acids. The germline V gene encodes CDR1 MGHRA and CDR2 YSYEKL. The CDR3 DNA follows: TGCGCCAGCAGCCTCGAAGCGAGCACAGATACGCAGTATTTT. The encoded protein is CASSLEASTDTQYF.

The V call is TRBV2, the J call TRBJ2-2; 9 nucleotides match TRBD1. There are 14 residues in the CDR3. V lost 5 bases and J lost 6; bases outside the gene matches: 4. Germline V CDR1 and CDR2: SNHLY, FYNNEI. CDR3 nucleotide sequence: TGTGCCAGCAGTACTAACAGGGGGCCCGGGGAGCTGTTTTTT. Its translation is CASSTNRGPGELFF.

The sample holds one count of this clone. V gene TRBV7-9 combines with J gene TRBJ2-1; 7 nucleotides align to TRBD1. Germline loops: CDR1 SEHNR, CDR2 FQNEAQ (reference sequence). V gave up 6 bases and J gave up 4 bases; unmatched junction bases: 12. CDR3 length: 16 amino acids. The CDR3 coding sequence is TGTGCCAGCAGTTCTCGACAGGGCCTCGTGTACAATGAGCAGTTCTTC. It encodes CASSSRQGLVYNEQFF.